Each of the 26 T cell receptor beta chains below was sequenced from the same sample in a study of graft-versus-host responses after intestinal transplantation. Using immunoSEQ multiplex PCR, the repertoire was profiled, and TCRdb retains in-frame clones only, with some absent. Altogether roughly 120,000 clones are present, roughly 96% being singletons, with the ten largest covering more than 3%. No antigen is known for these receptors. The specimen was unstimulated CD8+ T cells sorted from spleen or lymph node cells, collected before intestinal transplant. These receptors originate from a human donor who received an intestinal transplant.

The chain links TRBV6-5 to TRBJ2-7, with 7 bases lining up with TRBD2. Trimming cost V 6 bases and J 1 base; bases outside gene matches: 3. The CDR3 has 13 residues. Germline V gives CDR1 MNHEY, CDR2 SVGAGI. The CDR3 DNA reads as TGTGCCAGCAGCTGGGGGGGTTCCTACGAGCAGTACTTC. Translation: CASSWGGSYEQYF.

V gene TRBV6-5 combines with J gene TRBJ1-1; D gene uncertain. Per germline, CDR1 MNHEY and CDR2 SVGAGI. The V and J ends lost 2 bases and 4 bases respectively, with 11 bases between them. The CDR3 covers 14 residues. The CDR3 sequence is CASSYQLTGTEAFF. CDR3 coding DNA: TGTGCCAGCAGTTACCAGTTAACTGGCACTGAAGCTTTCTTT.

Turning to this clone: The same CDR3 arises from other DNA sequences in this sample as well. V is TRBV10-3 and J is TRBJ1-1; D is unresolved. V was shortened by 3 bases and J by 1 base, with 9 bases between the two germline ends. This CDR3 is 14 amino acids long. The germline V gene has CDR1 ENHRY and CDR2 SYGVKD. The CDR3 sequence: CAISDSLGNTEAFF. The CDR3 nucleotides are TGTGCCATCAGTGATTCGCTTGGGAACACTGAAGCTTTCTTT.

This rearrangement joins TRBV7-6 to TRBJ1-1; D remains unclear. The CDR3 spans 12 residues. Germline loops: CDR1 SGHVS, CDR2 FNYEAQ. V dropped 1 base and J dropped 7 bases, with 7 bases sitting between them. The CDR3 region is CASSLVGSEAFF. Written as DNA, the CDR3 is TGTGCCAGCAGCTTAGTAGGGAGTGAAGCTTTCTTT.

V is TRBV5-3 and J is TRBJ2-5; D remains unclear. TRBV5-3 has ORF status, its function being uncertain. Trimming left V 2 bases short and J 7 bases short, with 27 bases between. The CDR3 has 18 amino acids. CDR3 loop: CARSFIGTVPDGFRTQYF. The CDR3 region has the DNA TGTGCCAGAAGCTTTATCGGAACTGTGCCAGACGGTTTTCGGACCCAGTACTTC.

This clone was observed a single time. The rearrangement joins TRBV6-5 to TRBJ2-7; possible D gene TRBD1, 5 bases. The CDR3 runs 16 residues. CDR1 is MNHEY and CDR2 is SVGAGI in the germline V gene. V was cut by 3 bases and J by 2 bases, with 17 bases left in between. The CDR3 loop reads CASSYPRQNKTYEQYF. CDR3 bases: TGTGCCAGCAGTTATCCCAGACAGAACAAGACCTACGAGCAGTACTTC.

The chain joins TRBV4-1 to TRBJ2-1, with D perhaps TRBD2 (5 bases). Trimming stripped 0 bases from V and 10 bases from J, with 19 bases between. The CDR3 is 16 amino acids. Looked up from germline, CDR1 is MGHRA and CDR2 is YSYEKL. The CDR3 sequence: CASSQDPRPASSEQFF. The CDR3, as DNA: TGCGCCAGCAGCCAAGATCCCCGCCCAGCATCTAGCGAGCAGTTCTTC.

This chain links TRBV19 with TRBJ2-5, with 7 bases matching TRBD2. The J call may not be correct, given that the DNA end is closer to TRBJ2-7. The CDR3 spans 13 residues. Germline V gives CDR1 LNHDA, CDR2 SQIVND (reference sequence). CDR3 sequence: CASSERGSYEQYF. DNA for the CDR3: TGTGCCAGTAGTGAGCGGGGTTCCTACGAGCAGTACTTC.

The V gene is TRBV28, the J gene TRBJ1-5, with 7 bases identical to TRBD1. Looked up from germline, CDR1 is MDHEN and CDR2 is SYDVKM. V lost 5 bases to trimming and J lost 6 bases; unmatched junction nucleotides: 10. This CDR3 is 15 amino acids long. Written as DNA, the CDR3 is TGTGCCAGCAGTCCGCGACAGGGATCAAGTCAGCCCCAGCATTTT. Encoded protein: CASSPRQGSSQPQHF. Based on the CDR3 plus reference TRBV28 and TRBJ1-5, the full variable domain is DVKVTQSSRYLVKRTGEKVFLECVQDMDHENMFWYRQDPGLGLRLIYFSYDVKMKEKGDIPEGYSVSREKKERFSLILESASTNQTSMYLCASSPRQGSSQPQHFGDGTRLSIL.

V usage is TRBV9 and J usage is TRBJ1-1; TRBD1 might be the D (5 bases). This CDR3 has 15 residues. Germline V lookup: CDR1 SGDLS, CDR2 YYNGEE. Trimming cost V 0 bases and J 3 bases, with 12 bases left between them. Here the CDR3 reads CASSVEAGRYTEAFF. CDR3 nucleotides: TGTGCCAGCAGCGTAGAGGCAGGGCGGTACACTGAAGCTTTCTTT.

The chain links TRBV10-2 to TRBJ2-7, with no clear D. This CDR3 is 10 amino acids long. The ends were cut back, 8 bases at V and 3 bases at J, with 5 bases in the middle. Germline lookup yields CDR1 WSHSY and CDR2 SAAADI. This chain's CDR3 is CASGNYEQYF. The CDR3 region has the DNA TGCGCCAGCGGGAACTACGAGCAGTACTTC.

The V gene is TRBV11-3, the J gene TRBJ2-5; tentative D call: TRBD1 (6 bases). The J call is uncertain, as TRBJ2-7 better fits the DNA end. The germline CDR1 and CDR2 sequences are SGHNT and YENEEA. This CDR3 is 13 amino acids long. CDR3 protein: CASSPADSYEQYF. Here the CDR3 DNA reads TGTGCCAGCAGCCCGGCGGACAGTTACGAGCAGTACTTC.

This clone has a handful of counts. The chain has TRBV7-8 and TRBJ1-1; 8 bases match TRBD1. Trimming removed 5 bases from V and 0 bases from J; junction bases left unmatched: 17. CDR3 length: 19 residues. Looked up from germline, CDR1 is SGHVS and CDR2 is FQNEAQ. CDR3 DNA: TGTGCCAGCAGCATAGAGCCGACCTACAGGGGGGAAATGAACACTGAAGCTTTCTTT. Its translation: CASSIEPTYRGEMNTEAFF.

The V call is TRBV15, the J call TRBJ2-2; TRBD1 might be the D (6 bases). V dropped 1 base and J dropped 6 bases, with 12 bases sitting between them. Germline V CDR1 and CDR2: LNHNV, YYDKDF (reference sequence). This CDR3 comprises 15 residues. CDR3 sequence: CATSRVYRDAGELFF. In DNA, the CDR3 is TGTGCCACCAGCAGAGTATACAGGGATGCCGGGGAGCTGTTTTTT.

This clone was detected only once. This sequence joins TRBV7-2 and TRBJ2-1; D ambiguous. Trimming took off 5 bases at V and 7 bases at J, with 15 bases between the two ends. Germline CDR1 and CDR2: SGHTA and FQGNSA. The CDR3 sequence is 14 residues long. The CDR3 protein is CASSPTRPLNEQFF. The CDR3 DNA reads TGTGCCAGCAGCCCTACAAGGCCGCTTAATGAGCAGTTCTTC.

CDR3: CASSFGPGQGASSDTQYF. CDR3 sequence (DNA): TGCGCCAGCAGCTTTGGTCCGGGACAGGGGGCTTCATCGGATACGCAGTATTTT. The J gene is TRBJ2-3, the V gene TRBV5-1; 12 nucleotides agree with TRBD1. Germline V gene lookup returns CDR1 SGHRS and CDR2 YFSETQ. Germline trimming cut 2 bases from V and 6 bases from J; bases unmatched to any gene: 13. This CDR3 region has 18 residues.

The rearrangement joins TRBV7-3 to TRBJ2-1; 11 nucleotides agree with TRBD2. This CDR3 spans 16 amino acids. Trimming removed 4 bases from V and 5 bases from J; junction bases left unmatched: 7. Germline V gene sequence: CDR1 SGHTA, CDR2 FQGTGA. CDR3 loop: CASSSLLAGVHNEQFF. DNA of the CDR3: TGTGCCAGCAGCTCACTACTAGCGGGAGTCCACAATGAGCAGTTCTTC. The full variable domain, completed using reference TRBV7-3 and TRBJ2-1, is GAGVSQTPSNKVTEKGKYVELRCDPISGHTALYWYRQSLGQGPEFLIYFQGTGAADDSGLPNDRFFAVRPEGSVSTLKIQRTERGDSAVYLCASSSLLAGVHNEQFFGPGTRLTVL.

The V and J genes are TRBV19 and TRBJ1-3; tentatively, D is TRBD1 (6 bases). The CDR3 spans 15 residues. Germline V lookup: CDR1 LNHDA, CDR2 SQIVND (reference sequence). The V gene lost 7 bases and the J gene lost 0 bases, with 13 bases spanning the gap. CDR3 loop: CASIAQGNSGNTIYF. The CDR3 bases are TGTGCCAGTATCGCGCAGGGGAACTCTGGAAACACCATATATTTT.

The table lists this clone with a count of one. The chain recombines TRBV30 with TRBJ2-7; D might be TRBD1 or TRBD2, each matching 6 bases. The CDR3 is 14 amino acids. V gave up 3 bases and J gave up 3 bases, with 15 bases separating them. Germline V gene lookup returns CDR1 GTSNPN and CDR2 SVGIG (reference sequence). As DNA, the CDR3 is TGTGCCTGGAGAGGGGGGTTCGGATTCTACGAGCAGTACTTC. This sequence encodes CAWRGGFGFYEQYF.

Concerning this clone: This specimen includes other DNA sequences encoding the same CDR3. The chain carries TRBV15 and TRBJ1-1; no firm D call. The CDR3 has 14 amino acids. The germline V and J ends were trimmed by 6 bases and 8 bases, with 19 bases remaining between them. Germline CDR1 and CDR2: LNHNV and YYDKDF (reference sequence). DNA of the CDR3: TGTGCCACCAGTAGACCACCAGAGGACGCCGAAGCTTTCTTT. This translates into CATSRPPEDAEAFF. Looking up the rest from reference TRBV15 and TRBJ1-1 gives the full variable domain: DAMVIQNPRYQVTQFGKPVTLSCSQTLNHNVMYWYQQKSSQAPKLLFHYYDKDFNNEADTPDNFQSRRPNTSFCFLDIRSPGLGDTAMYLCATSRPPEDAEAFFGQGTRLTVV.

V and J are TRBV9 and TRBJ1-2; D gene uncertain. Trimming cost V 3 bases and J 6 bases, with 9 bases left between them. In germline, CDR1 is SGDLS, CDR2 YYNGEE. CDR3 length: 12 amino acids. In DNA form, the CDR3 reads TGTGCCAGCAGCGGGGGAGTAGATGGCTACACCTTC. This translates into CASSGGVDGYTF. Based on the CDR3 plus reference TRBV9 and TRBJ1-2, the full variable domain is DSGVTQTPKHLITATGQRVTLRCSPRSGDLSVYWYQQSLDQGLQFLIQYYNGEERAKGNILERFSAQQFPDLHSELNLSSLELGDSALYFCASSGGVDGYTFGSGTRLTVV.

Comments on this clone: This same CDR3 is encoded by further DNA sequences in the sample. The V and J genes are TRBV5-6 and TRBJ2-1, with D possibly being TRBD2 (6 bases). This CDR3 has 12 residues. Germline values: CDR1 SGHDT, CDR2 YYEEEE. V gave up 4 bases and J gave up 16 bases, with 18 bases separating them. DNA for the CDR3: TGTGCCAGCAGCGTCAACAGCGGGCCTGGTTTCTTC. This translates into CASSVNSGPGFF. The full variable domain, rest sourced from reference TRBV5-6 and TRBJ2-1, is DAGVTQSPTHLIKTRGQQVTLRCSPKSGHDTVSWYQQALGQGPQFIFQYYEEEERQRGNFPDRFSGHQFPNYSSELNVNALLLGDSALYLCASSVNSGPGFFGPGTRLTVL.

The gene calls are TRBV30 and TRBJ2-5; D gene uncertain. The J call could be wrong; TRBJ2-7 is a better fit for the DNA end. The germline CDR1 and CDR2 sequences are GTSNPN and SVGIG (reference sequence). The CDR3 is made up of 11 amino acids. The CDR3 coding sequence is TGTGCCTGGAGTGTACAACACGAGCAGTACTTC. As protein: CAWSVQHEQYF.

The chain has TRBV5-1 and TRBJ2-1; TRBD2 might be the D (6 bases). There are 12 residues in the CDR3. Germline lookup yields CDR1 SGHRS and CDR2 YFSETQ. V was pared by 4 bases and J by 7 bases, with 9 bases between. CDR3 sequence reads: CASSLGLNEQFF. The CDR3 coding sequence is TGCGCCAGCAGCCTAGGACTAAATGAGCAGTTCTTC.

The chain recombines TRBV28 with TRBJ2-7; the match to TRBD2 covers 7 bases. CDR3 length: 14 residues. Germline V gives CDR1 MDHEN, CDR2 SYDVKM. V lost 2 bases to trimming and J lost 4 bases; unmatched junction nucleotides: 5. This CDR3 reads CASSLVASGYEQYF. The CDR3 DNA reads TGTGCCAGCAGTTTAGTTGCTAGCGGTTACGAGCAGTACTTC.

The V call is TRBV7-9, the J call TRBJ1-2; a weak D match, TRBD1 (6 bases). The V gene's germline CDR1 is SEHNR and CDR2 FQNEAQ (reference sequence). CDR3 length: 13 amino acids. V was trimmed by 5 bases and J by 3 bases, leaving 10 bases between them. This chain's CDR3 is CASSLKGDYGYTF. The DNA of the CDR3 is TGTGCCAGCAGCCTCAAGGGGGACTATGGCTACACCTTC.